This T cell receptor beta chain comes out of a study of metastatic and nonmetastatic thyroid tumors. TCRdb called clones again from the PCR reads with MiXCR. The sample carries some 4,000 clones, 30% recorded once. V was trimmed by 4 bases and J by 6 bases, leaving 16 bases between them. Germline V gene data show CDR1 as MNHNS and CDR2 as SASEGT. The CDR3 runs 15 residues. Notes on the study in general: Compared with benign nodules, malignant thyroid tumors were reported to have significantly higher TCR beta diversity in both blood and tumor.

Note on this clone: Its cognate antigen is unknown.

Thyroid surgery took place with no prior treatment in any patient. The rearrangement joins TRBV6-1 to TRBJ1-5, with D tentatively TRBD1 (5 bases). The sequenced sample consisted of adjacent normal tissue. The sequence was obtained from a male donor with papillary thyroid cancer or a benign thyroid nodule (not recorded which). Some clones in this sample may be carry-over from other donors' samples. CDR3 protein: CASSAVVEGVQPQHF. The CDR3 coding sequence is TGTGCCAGCAGTGCGGTTGTTGAAGGGGTTCAGCCCCAGCATTTT.